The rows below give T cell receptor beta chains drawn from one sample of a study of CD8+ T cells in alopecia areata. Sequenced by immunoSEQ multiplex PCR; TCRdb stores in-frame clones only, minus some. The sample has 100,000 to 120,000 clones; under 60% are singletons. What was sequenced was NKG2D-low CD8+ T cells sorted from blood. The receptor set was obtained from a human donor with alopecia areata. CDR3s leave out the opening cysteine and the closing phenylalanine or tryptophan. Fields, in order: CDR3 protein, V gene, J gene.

CDR3aa: ASSLKGNEQF
v_gene: TRBV7-3
j_gene: TRBJ2-1

CDR3aa: ASSYRGRSLAGAYNEQF
v_gene: TRBV13
j_gene: TRBJ2-1

CDR3aa: ASSEDGYEQY
v_gene: TRBV5-1
j_gene: TRBJ2-7

CDR3aa: ASNGREKLF
v_gene: TRBV6-1
j_gene: TRBJ1-4

CDR3aa: ASSSLARANQETQY
v_gene: TRBV28
j_gene: TRBJ2-5

CDR3aa: ASSSQGYEQY
v_gene: TRBV19
j_gene: TRBJ2-7

CDR3aa: ASSASRGRGQETQY
v_gene: TRBV2
j_gene: TRBJ2-5

CDR3aa: ATSRGSQPQH
v_gene: TRBV15
j_gene: TRBJ1-5

CDR3aa: ASSAGRETGELF
v_gene: TRBV9
j_gene: TRBJ2-2

CDR3aa: AWSSGAGGPYEQY
v_gene: TRBV30
j_gene: TRBJ2-7

CDR3aa: ASSLGTSGYEQY
v_gene: TRBV13
j_gene: TRBJ2-7

CDR3aa: ASSLRFGDNEQF
v_gene: TRBV5-1
j_gene: TRBJ2-1

CDR3aa: ASRSAYEQY
v_gene: TRBV6-5
j_gene: TRBJ2-7

CDR3aa: ASSLLAGDLYNEQF
v_gene: TRBV27
j_gene: TRBJ2-1

CDR3aa: AISPSLAGGPTDTQY
v_gene: TRBV10-3
j_gene: TRBJ2-3

CDR3aa: ASSRGRASEQY
v_gene: TRBV14
j_gene: TRBJ2-7

CDR3aa: ASSLPTTQPQH
v_gene: TRBV28
j_gene: TRBJ1-5

CDR3aa: ASSFSPSGNYEQY
v_gene: TRBV7-9
j_gene: TRBJ2-7

CDR3aa: ASSEKASGSVLGDTQY
v_gene: TRBV2
j_gene: TRBJ2-3

CDR3aa: ASSVGGVAKNIQY
v_gene: TRBV25-1
j_gene: TRBJ2-4

CDR3aa: ASSTDRDNEQF
v_gene: TRBV2
j_gene: TRBJ2-1

CDR3aa: ASSQESTSLSNEQF
v_gene: TRBV4-1
j_gene: TRBJ2-1

CDR3aa: ASSIRINEQF
v_gene: TRBV19
j_gene: TRBJ2-1

CDR3aa: ASSYPEREYYNEQF
v_gene: TRBV13
j_gene: TRBJ2-1

CDR3aa: ASSLSAGGMNTEAF
v_gene: TRBV27
j_gene: TRBJ1-1

CDR3aa: ASSQDAQRYYEQY
v_gene: TRBV4-1
j_gene: TRBJ2-7

CDR3aa: ASRQGSAKNIQY
v_gene: TRBV27
j_gene: TRBJ2-4

CDR3aa: ASSQGLVGSNEQF
v_gene: TRBV4-1
j_gene: TRBJ2-1

CDR3aa: ASSLYDRYEQY
v_gene: TRBV27
j_gene: TRBJ2-7